The TCR beta chain described here comes from a study of cytotoxic CD8 clonotypes in ibrutinib-treated CLL. Study in general: IGHV unmutated fewer than 18; relapsed/refractory 11; treatment-naive about 15. Study-wide results and limits: Under treatment, the uncommon public clonotypes either contracted or remained stable. Before falling back toward baseline at progression, clonality had risen at the time of ibrutinib response.

Some clones are missing from TCRdb's copy, which holds only in-frame ones; the method was immunoSEQ multiplex PCR. The sample gives 150,000 to 200,000 clones, 70% to 90% of which show up once; roughly 3% is in the top ten. A remark on this clone: Antigen unknown.

Trimming at V came to 4 bases and at J to 4 bases, leaving 5 bases not matched to a gene. The germline gives CDR1 SGHRS, CDR2 YFSETQ. This CDR3 has 13 residues. Sequencing used PBMCs, obtained at disease progression, from a patient treated with ibrutinib. This sequence was found in a human donor with chronic lymphocytic leukemia. The V call is TRBV5-1, the J call TRBJ2-7; 7 nucleotides line up with TRBD1. The CDR3 sequence: CASSEGQMYEQYF. For the CDR3, the DNA is TGCGCCAGCAGCGAGGGACAGATGTACGAGCAGTACTTC. The full variable domain, with the rest looked up from reference TRBV5-1 and TRBJ2-7, is KAGVTQTPRYLIKTRGQQVTLSCSPISGHRSVSWYQQTPGQGLQFLFEYFSETQRNKGNFPGRFSGRQFSNSRSEMNVSTLELGDSALYLCASSEGQMYEQYFGPGTRLTVT.